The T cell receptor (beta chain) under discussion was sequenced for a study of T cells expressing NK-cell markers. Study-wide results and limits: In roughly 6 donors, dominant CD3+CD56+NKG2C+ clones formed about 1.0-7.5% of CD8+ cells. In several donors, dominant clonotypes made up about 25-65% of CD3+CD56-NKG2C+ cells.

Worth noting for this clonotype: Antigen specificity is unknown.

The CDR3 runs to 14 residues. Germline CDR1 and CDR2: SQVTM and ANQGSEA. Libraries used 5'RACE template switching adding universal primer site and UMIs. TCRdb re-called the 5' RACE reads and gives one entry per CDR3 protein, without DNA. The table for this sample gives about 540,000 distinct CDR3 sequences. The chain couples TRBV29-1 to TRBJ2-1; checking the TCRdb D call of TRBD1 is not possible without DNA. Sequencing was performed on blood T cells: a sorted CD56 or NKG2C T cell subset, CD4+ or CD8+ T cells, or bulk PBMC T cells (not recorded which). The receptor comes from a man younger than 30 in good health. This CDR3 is CSVEGQGSYNEQFF.